This TCR beta chain was recovered during a study of identical twins. Study-level points and caveats: Excess sharing between twins was weaker in beta out-of-frame sequences.

The CDR3 length is 13 residues. V was shortened by 6 bases and J by 5 bases, with 13 bases between the two germline ends. TCRdb reprocessed the 5' RACE reads with MiXCR, giving one entry per CDR3 protein. The table shows about 1.7 million distinct CDR3 sequences, with 25% to 35% occurring only once. This clonotype was seen a handful of times. What it binds is unknown. This sequence originates from a newborn girl in good health. The gene calls are TRBV12-3 or TRBV12-4 and TRBJ2-5; D is perhaps TRBD2 (5 bases). Sequencing used cord blood. CDR3: CASSRGLWETQYF. The CDR3 DNA sequence: TGTGCCAGCAGCCGAGGACTTTGGGAGACCCAGTACTTC.